This T cell receptor beta chain was profiled in a study of blood T cell repertoires in COVID-19. Study in general: PBMCs, B-cell-depleted T cells, or T cells provided the cDNA or gDNA that made up the material.

TCRdb's copy holds only in-frame clones and misses some; the assay was immunoSEQ multiplex PCR. Of some 110,000 clones listed, about three quarters were seen once; the top ten hold approximately 5.6%. This CDR3 has 13 amino acids. The V gene end was trimmed by 7 bases and the J gene end by 4 bases; junction bases not matched to a gene: 4. CDR1 and CDR2 (germline): SNHLY, FYNNEI. The gene calls are TRBV2 and TRBJ1-1; 9 bases are a match to TRBD1. Sequencing used peripheral blood. This sequence was found in a man aged 65-85 years with acute or convalescent COVID-19. CDR3 sequence: CASNRQGGTEAFF. In DNA, the CDR3 is TGTGCCAGCAACCGACAGGGGGGCACTGAAGCTTTCTTT.